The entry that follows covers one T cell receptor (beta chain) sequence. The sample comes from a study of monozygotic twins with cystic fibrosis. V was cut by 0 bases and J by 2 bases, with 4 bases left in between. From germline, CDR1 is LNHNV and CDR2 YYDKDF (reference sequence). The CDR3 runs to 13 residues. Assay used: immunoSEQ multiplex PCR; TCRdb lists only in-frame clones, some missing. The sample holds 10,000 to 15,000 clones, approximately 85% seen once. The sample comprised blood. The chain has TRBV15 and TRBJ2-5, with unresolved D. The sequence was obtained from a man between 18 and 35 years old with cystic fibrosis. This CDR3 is CATSRDPQETQYF. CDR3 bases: TGTGCCACCAGCAGAGATCCGCAAGAGACCCAGTACTTC.